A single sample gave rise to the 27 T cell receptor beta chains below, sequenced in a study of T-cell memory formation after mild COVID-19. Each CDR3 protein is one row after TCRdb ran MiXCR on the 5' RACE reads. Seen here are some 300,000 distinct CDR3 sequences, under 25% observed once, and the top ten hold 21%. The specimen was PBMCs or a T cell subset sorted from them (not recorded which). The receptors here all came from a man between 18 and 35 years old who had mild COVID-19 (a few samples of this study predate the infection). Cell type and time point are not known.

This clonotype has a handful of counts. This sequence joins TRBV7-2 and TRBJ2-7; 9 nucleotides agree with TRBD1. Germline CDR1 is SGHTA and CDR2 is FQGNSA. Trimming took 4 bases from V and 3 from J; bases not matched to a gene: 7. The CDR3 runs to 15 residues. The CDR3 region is CASSSQPGQGYEQYF. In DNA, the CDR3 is TGTGCCAGCAGCTCTCAACCGGGACAGGGCTACGAGCAGTACTTC.

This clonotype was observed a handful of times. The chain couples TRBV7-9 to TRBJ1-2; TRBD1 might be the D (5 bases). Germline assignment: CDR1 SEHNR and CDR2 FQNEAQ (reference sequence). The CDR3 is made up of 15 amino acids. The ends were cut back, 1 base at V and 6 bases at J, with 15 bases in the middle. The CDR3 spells CASSLVTRDGDGYTF. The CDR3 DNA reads TGTGCCAGCAGCTTAGTAACCCGGGACGGCGATGGCTACACCTTC.

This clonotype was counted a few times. DNA of the CDR3: TGTGCCAGCACCGGGGGCCTGGTCGGGGAGCTGTTTTTT. Protein sequence: CASTGGLVGELFF. The chain uses TRBV2 and TRBJ2-2, with D perhaps TRBD1 or TRBD2 (6 bases each). Germline CDR1 SNHLY, CDR2 FYNNEI. Trimming pared 7 bases from V and 7 bases from J, leaving 13 bases between. This CDR3 contains 13 residues. Drawing the rest from reference TRBV2 and TRBJ2-2, the complete variable domain is EPEVTQTPSHQVTQMGQEVILRCVPISNHLYFYWYRQILGQKVEFLVSFYNNEISEKSEIFDDQFSVERPDGSNFTLKIRSTKLEDSAMYFCASTGGLVGELFFGEGSRLTVL.

The CDR3 is CASSESSGFGADTQYF. The DNA of the CDR3 is TGTGCCAGCAGTGAATCTAGCGGCTTCGGGGCAGATACGCAGTATTTT. The chain is built from TRBV6-4 and TRBJ2-3; TRBD2 matches 7 bases. This CDR3 spans 16 amino acids. The V and J ends lost 3 bases and 4 bases, in that order; junction bases with no gene match: 10. Per the germline V gene, CDR1 is MRHNA and CDR2 is SNTAGT.

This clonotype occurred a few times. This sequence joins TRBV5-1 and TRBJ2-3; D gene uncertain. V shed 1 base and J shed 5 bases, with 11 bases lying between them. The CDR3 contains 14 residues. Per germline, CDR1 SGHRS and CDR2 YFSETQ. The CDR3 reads CASSLPLNLDTQYF. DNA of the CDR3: TGCGCCAGCAGCTTGCCTCTGAATCTAGATACGCAGTATTTT.

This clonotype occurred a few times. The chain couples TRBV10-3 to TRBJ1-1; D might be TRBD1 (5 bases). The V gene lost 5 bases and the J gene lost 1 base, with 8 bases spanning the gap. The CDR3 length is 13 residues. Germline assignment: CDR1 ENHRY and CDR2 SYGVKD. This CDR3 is CAISSGGNTEAFF. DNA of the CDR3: TGTGCCATCAGTTCGGGGGGGAACACTGAAGCTTTCTTT.

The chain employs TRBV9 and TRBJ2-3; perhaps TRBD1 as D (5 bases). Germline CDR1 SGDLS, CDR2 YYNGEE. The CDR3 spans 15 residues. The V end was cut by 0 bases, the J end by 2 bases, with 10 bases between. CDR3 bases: TGTGCCAGCAGCGTAGAGGGCAGGGACACAGATACGCAGTATTTT. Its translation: CASSVEGRDTDTQYF.

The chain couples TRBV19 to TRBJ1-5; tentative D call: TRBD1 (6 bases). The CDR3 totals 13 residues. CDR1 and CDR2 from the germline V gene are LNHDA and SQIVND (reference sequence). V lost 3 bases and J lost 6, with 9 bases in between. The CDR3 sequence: CASSMKGGQPQHF. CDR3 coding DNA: TGTGCCAGTAGTATGAAAGGGGGTCAGCCCCAGCATTTT.

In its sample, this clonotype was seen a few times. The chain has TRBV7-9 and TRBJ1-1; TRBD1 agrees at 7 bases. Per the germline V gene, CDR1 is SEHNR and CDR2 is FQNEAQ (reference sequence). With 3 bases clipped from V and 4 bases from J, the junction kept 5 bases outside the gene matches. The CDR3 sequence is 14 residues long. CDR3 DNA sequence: TGTGCCAGCAGCTTGACAGGGCAGGGCACTGAAGCTTTCTTT. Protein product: CASSLTGQGTEAFF.

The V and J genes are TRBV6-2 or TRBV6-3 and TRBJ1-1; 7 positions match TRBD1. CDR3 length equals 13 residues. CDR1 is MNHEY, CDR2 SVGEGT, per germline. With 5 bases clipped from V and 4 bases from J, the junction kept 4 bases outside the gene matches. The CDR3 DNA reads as TGTGCCAGCAGTACAGGGGTGACCACTGAAGCTTTCTTT. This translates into CASSTGVTTEAFF.

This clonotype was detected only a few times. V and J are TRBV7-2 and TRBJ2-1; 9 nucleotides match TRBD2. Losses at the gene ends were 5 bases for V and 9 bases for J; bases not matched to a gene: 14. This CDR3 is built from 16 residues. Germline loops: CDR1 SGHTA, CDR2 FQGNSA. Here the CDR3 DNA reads TGTGCCAGCAGCGGAACACGGCGGGGGGGCCGGGGTGAGCAGTTCTTC. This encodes CASSGTRRGGRGEQFF.

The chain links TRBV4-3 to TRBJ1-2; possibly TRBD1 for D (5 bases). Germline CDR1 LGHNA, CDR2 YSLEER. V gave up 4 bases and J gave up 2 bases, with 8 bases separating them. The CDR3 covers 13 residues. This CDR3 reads CASSRRDNYGYTF. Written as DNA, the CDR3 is TGCGCCAGCAGCCGCCGGGACAACTATGGCTACACCTTC.

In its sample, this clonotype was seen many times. This CDR3 reads CASSSTSGAQETQYF. CDR3 sequence (DNA): TGTGCCAGCAGCTCGACTAGCGGGGCGCAAGAGACCCAGTACTTC. This chain connects TRBV7-9 to TRBJ2-5; 11 bases are a match to TRBD2. J gave up 2 bases and V 4 bases, and 3 bases lay outside the gene matches. CDR1 and CDR2 (germline): SEHNR, FQNEAQ (reference sequence). This CDR3 is 15 amino acids long.

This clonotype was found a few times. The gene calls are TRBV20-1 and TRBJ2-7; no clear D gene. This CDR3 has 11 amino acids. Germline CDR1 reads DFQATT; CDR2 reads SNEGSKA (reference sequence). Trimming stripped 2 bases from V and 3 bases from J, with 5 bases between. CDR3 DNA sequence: TGCAGTGCTAGATTCAGCTACGAGCAGTACTTC. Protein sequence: CSARFSYEQYF.

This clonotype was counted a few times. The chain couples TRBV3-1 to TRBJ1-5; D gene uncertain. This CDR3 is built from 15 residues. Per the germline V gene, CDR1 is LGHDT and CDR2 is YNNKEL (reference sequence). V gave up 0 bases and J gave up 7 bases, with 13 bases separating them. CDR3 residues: CASSQDEGLQQPQHF. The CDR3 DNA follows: TGTGCCAGCAGCCAAGATGAAGGGTTACAGCAGCCCCAGCATTTT.

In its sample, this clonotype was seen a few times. CDR3 protein: CASSEGPITEAFF. In nucleotides, the CDR3 is TGTGCCAGCAGCGAGGGACCTATAACTGAAGCTTTCTTT. This chain links TRBV7-9 with TRBJ1-1; D is possibly TRBD1 (5 bases). Germline assignment: CDR1 SEHNR and CDR2 FQNEAQ (reference sequence). The CDR3 totals 13 residues. V gave up 5 bases and J gave up 5 bases, with 12 bases separating them.

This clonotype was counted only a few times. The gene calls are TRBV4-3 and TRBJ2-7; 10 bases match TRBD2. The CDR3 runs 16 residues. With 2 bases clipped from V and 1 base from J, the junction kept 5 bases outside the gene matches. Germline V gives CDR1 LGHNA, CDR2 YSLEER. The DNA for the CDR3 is TGCGCCAGCAGCCAAACGGGAGCGGGGGGGTCCTACGAGCAGTACTTC. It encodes CASSQTGAGGSYEQYF.

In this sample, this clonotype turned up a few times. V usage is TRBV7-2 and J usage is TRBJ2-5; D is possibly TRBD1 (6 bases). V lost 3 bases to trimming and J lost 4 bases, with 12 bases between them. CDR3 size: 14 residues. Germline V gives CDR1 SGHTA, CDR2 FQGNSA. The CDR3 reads CASSFRGAGETQYF. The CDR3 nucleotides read TGTGCCAGCAGCTTCAGGGGCGCTGGAGAGACCCAGTACTTC.

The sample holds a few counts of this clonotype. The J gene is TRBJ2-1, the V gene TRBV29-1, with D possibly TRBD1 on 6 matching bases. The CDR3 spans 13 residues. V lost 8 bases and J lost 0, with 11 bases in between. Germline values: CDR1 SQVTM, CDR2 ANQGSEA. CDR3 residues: CSYRESSYNEQFF. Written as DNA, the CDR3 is TGCAGCTACAGGGAGAGCTCCTACAATGAGCAGTTCTTC.

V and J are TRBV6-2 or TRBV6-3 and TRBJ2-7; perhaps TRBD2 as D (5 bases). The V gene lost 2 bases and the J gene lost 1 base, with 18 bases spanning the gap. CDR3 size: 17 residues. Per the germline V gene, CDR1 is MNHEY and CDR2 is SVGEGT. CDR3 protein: CASSYPLTGEDSYEQYF. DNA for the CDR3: TGTGCCAGCAGTTACCCCCTCACCGGGGAAGATTCCTACGAGCAGTACTTC.

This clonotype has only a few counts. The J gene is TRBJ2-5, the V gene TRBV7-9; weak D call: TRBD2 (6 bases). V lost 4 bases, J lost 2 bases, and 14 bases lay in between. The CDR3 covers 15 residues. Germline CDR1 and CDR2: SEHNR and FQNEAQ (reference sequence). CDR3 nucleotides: TGTGCCAGCAGCTCGGAGGGTCGGGGTCAAGAGACCCAGTACTTC. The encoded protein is CASSSEGRGQETQYF.

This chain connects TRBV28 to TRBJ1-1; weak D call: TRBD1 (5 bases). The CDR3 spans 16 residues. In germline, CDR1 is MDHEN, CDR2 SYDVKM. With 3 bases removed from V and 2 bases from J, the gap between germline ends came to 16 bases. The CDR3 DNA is TGTGCCAGCAGTTTTGGGGACCGGGACCTAAACACTGAAGCTTTCTTT. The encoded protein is CASSFGDRDLNTEAFF.

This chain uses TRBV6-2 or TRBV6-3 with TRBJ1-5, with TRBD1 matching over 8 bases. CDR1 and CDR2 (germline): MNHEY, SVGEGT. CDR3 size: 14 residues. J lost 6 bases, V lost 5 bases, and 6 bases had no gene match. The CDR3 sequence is CASSNTGGAQPQHF. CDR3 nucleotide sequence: TGTGCCAGCAGTAATACAGGGGGGGCTCAGCCCCAGCATTTT.

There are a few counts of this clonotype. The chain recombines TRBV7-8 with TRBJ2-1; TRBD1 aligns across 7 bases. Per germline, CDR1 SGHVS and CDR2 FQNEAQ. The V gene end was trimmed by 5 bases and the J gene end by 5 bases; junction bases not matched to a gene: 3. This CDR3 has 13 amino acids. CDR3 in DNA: TGTGCCAGCAGCCGTGGGACAGACAATGAGCAGTTCTTC. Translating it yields CASSRGTDNEQFF.

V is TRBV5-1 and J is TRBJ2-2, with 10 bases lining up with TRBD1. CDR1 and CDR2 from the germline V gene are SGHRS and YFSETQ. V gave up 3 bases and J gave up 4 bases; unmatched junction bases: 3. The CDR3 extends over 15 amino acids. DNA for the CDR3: TGCGCCAGCAGCTGGGGGACAGGGGTCACCGGGGAGCTGTTTTTT. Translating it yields CASSWGTGVTGELFF.

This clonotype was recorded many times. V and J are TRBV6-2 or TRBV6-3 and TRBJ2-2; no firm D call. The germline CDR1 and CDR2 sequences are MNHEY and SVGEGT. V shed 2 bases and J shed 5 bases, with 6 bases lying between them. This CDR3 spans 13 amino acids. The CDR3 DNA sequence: TGTGCCAGCAGTTACGGGGAAACCGGGGAGCTGTTTTTT. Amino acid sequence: CASSYGETGELFF.

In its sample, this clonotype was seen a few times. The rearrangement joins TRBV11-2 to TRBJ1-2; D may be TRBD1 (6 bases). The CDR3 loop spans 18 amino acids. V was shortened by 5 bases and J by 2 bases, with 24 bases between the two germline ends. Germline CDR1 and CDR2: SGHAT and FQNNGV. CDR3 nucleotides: TGTGCCAGCAGCCATTTAGCCGGGGGCGCGACAAGCAACTATGGCTACACCTTC. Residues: CASSHLAGGATSNYGYTF.